A single sample gave rise to the 32 T cell receptor beta chains below, sequenced in a study of T cells in Graves' hyperthyroidism and ophthalmopathy. From RNA transcripts, TCR beta CDR3 regions were amplified. The HTBI primer set drove a first-round RT-PCR of the TCR CDR3. Using its own MiXCR run on the multiplex PCR reads, TCRdb lists one record per CDR3 protein. The table includes some 600,000 distinct CDR3 sequences, around 13% detected once. Specimen: blood. The origin of the receptors is a woman in her twenties or thirties with Graves' hyperthyroidism that later progressed to Graves' ophthalmopathy.

This clonotype was picked up a small number of times. This chain joins TRBV4-1 and TRBJ2-5; D ambiguous. CDR1 MGHRA and CDR2 YSYEKL come from the germline V gene. CDR3 size: 14 residues. V dropped 1 base and J dropped 1 base, with 7 bases sitting between them. The CDR3 nucleotides are TGCGCCAGCAGCCAAGGGGTCACCCAAGAGACCCAGTACTTC. This codes for CASSQGVTQETQYF.

This clonotype has a count of ten or more. CDR3 protein: CASSLGQRSTDTQYF. CDR3 sequence (DNA): TGTGCCAGCAGCTTAGGGCAGCGTAGCACAGATACGCAGTATTTT. The chain joins TRBV11-2 to TRBJ2-3; D is undetermined. V was pared by 1 base and J by 0 bases, with 8 bases between. The CDR3 runs 15 residues. Per germline, CDR1 SGHAT and CDR2 FQNNGV.

The chain recombines TRBV15 with TRBJ1-2; D call uncertain. CDR3 length equals 13 residues. From germline, CDR1 is LNHNV and CDR2 YYDKDF (reference sequence). V shed 2 bases and J shed 1 base, with 5 bases lying between them. The CDR3 coding sequence is TGTGCCACCAGCAGAAGCGATAACTATGGCTACACCTTC. This codes for CATSRSDNYGYTF.

This clonotype was found many times. The CDR3 sequence: CSARAQGSGGAYNEQFF. In DNA, the CDR3 is TGCAGTGCTAGAGCCCAGGGTAGCGGGGGTGCCTACAATGAGCAGTTCTTC. The chain is built from TRBV20-1 and TRBJ2-1; 9 bases fit TRBD2. This CDR3 is 17 amino acids long. The J segment lost 2 bases and the V segment lost 1 base, leaving 9 bases of the junction unmatched. The V gene's germline CDR1 is DFQATT and CDR2 SNEGSKA (reference sequence).

Ten or more counts support this clonotype. The chain combines TRBV15 with TRBJ2-5, with a weak D call TRBD2 (6 bases). The CDR3 contains 11 residues. With 6 bases removed from V and 9 bases from J, the gap between germline ends came to 11 bases. Germline CDR1 LNHNV, CDR2 YYDKDF (reference sequence). CDR3 nucleotide sequence: TGTGCCACCAGTATCGGAGGGCCCCAGTACTTC. It yields the protein CATSIGGPQYF.

This clonotype has at least ten counts. This rearrangement joins TRBV29-1 to TRBJ2-3, with D unclear. Germline-derived CDR1 and CDR2 are SQVTM and ANQGSEA. This CDR3 spans 14 amino acids. V dropped 2 bases and J dropped 1 base, with 10 bases sitting between them. In DNA form, the CDR3 reads TGCAGCGTTGAACTGGTAGAGGGCACAGATACGCAGTATTTT. This translates into CSVELVEGTDTQYF.

The sample holds many counts of this clonotype. This chain joins TRBV7-8 and TRBJ1-5; tentatively, D is TRBD1 (5 bases). The germline V gene encodes CDR1 SGHVS and CDR2 FQNEAQ. V was cut by 1 base and J by 3 bases, with 10 bases left in between. CDR3 length: 15 amino acids. CDR3 nucleotide sequence: TGTGCCAGCAGCTTAGTAGACAGTTCCAATCAGCCCCAGCATTTT. Protein: CASSLVDSSNQPQHF.

The CDR3 protein is CAWSVGRTRGRNTIYF. The CDR3 bases are TGTGCCTGGAGTGTAGGTCGGACCCGGGGCCGAAACACCATATATTTT. The gene calls are TRBV30 and TRBJ1-3, with TRBD1 as a possible D gene (5 bases). The CDR3 length is 16 residues. The germline CDR1 and CDR2 sequences are GTSNPN and SVGIG (reference sequence). V lost 0 bases, J lost 5 bases, and 17 bases lay in between.

As concerns this clonotype: Just one base apart from a much larger clone, this may be a read error. The chain joins TRBV12-3 or TRBV12-4 to TRBJ1-2; possibly TRBD1 for D (6 bases). Trimming removed 8 bases at V and 4 bases at J, with 17 bases between. This CDR3 is built from 14 residues. The CDR3 DNA follows: TGTGCCAGCTGCCGGGGCAGGGGAGTCTATGGCTACACCTTC. This encodes CASCRGRGVYGYTF.

The chain is built from TRBV11-1 and TRBJ2-7, with TRBD1 identical over 10 bases. There are 16 residues in the CDR3. The trim removed 3 bases at V and 5 bases at J, leaving 10 bases unmatched. Germline values: CDR1 SGHAT, CDR2 FQDESV (reference sequence). This CDR3 reads CASSFVSGTGDDEQYF. The CDR3 nucleotides read TGTGCCAGCAGCTTTGTTTCCGGGACAGGGGACGACGAGCAGTACTTC. Full variable domain (missing parts from reference TRBV11-1 and TRBJ2-7): EAEVAQSPRYKITEKSQAVAFWCDPISGHATLYWYRQILGQGPELLVQFQDESVVDDSQLPKDRFSAERLKGVDSTLKIQPAELGDSAMYLCASSFVSGTGDDEQYFGPGTRLTVT.

The chain joins TRBV28 to TRBJ2-3; 7 bases align to TRBD2. With V trimmed by 7 bases and J by 0 bases, 4 bases remained unmatched. Germline-derived CDR1 and CDR2 are MDHEN and SYDVKM. CDR3 length equals 14 residues. The DNA for the CDR3 is TGTGCCAGCAATTCGGGGGGTAGCACAGATACGCAGTATTTT. This codes for CASNSGGSTDTQYF.

Many counts were recorded for this clonotype. V and J are TRBV27 and TRBJ1-6; tentatively, D is TRBD1 (6 bases). From germline, CDR1 is MNHEY and CDR2 SMNVEV (reference sequence). CDR3 length equals 14 residues. V was cut by 3 bases and J by 12 bases, with 15 bases left in between. The CDR3 nucleotides read TGTGCCAGCAGTTTCCCTGGACAGTCGGAACCCCTCCACTTT. This sequence encodes CASSFPGQSEPLHF.

This clonotype was seen ten or more times. The chain joins TRBV3-1 to TRBJ1-2; no clear D. This CDR3 comprises 14 residues. V was shortened by 4 bases and J by 4 bases, with 13 bases between the two germline ends. CDR1 and CDR2 from the germline V gene are LGHDT and YNNKEL (reference sequence). Here the CDR3 DNA reads TGTGCCAGCAGCCCGGGTGGGGTTGTCTATGGCTACACCTTC. It specifies CASSPGGVVYGYTF.

The V gene is TRBV28, the J gene TRBJ1-2; 9 nucleotides align to TRBD1. Germline V gene lookup returns CDR1 MDHEN and CDR2 SYDVKM. CDR3 length: 14 amino acids. The J segment lost 6 bases and the V segment lost 5 bases, leaving 7 bases of the junction unmatched. The CDR3 loop reads CASSGGQGRDGYTF. As DNA, the CDR3 is TGTGCCAGCAGTGGCGGACAGGGGCGGGATGGCTACACCTTC.

This clonotype was counted many times. The rearrangement uses TRBV5-1 and TRBJ1-1, with TRBD1 matching over 8 bases. V shed 0 bases, J shed 1 base, and the junction held 2 bases outside the gene matches. Germline CDR1 and CDR2: SGHRS and YFSETQ. This CDR3 is 15 amino acids long. The DNA of the CDR3 is TGCGCCAGCAGCTTGGTCGGACAGGGGAACACTGAAGCTTTCTTT. Protein sequence: CASSLVGQGNTEAFF.

This clonotype was detected many times. The genes are TRBV5-8 and TRBJ2-5, with D perhaps assigned TRBD1 or TRBD2 (6 bases each). Per the germline V gene, CDR1 is SGHTS and CDR2 is YDEGEE. Trimming cost V 4 bases and J 2 bases, with 15 bases left between them. CDR3 length: 15 amino acids. CDR3 residues: CASSVKGGGQETQYF. CDR3 nucleotides: TGTGCCAGCAGCGTGAAGGGGGGTGGACAAGAGACCCAGTACTTC. Based on the CDR3 plus reference TRBV5-8 and TRBJ2-5, the full variable domain is EAGVTQSPTHLIKTRGQQATLRCSPISGHTSVYWYQQALGLGLQFLLWYDEGEERNRGNFPPRFSGRQFPNYSSELNVNALELEDSALYLCASSVKGGGQETQYFGPGTRLLVL.

This clonotype was observed at least ten times. The chain has TRBV2 and TRBJ1-3, with unresolved D. The V end lost 6 bases, the J end lost 0 bases, and 15 bases lay between the germline ends. The CDR3 contains 16 residues. In germline, CDR1 is SNHLY, CDR2 FYNNEI. In DNA form, the CDR3 reads TGTGCCAGCAGGAGAACTGAAACGTTCTCTGGAAACACCATATATTTT. It codes for CASRRTETFSGNTIYF.

The chain uses TRBV19 and TRBJ2-2; D possibly corresponds to TRBD1 (5 bases). The length of the CDR3 is 15 residues. Germline CDR1 and CDR2: LNHDA and SQIVND (reference sequence). The V end was cut by 3 bases, the J end by 4 bases, with 12 bases between. As DNA, the CDR3 is TGTGCCAGTAGTATCTTCCAGGGCGGCACCGGGGAGCTGTTTTTT. Residues: CASSIFQGGTGELFF.

This clonotype came up many times. This rearrangement joins TRBV28 to TRBJ1-5; the D gene is possibly TRBD1 (5 bases). This CDR3 spans 15 amino acids. V lost 4 bases and J lost 6, with 16 bases in between. Germline values: CDR1 MDHEN, CDR2 SYDVKM. The DNA of the CDR3 is TGTGCCAGCAGTTACCGGGACCGAGTTTTTCAGCCCCAGCATTTT. Encoded protein: CASSYRDRVFQPQHF.

This clonotype showed up many times. The J gene is TRBJ1-2, the V gene TRBV2, with D perhaps matching TRBD1 (5 bases). V lost 5 bases to trimming and J lost 3 bases, with 10 bases between them. Germline loops: CDR1 SNHLY, CDR2 FYNNEI. This CDR3 is 13 amino acids long. CDR3 sequence: CASSPGTDYGYTF. The CDR3 DNA reads TGTGCCAGCAGTCCCGGGACGGACTATGGCTACACCTTC.

This clonotype was recorded at least ten times. The rearrangement links TRBV29-1 to TRBJ1-1, with D perhaps matching TRBD1 (5 bases). The germline V and J ends were trimmed by 3 bases and 8 bases, with 13 bases remaining between them. Germline CDR1 reads SQVTM; CDR2 reads ANQGSEA. The CDR3 sequence is 12 residues long. CDR3 amino acids: CSVELGREEAFF. The CDR3 DNA reads as TGCAGCGTTGAGTTGGGCAGGGAAGAAGCTTTCTTT. Combining the CDR3 with reference TRBV29-1 and TRBJ1-1 gives the whole variable domain SAVISQKPSRDICQRGTSLTIQCQVDSQVTMMFWYRQQPGQSLTLIATANQGSEATYESGFVIDKFPISRPNLTFSTLTVSNMSPEDSSIYLCSVELGREEAFFGQGTRLTVV.

This clonotype was seen ten or more times. The J gene is TRBJ2-3, the V gene TRBV18; 10 positions match TRBD1. The CDR3 consists of 15 residues. Germline assignment: CDR1 KGHSH and CDR2 LQKENI. V gave up 4 bases and J gave up 0 bases; unmatched junction bases: 1. The CDR3 sequence is CASSRQGASTDTQYF. CDR3 bases: TGTGCCAGCTCACGACAGGGGGCGAGCACAGATACGCAGTATTTT.

The table lists this clonotype with a few counts. The V call is TRBV30, the J call TRBJ2-5, with 7 positions matching TRBD1. From germline, CDR1 is GTSNPN and CDR2 SVGIG (reference sequence). With V trimmed by 3 bases and J by 4 bases, 8 bases remained unmatched. The CDR3 contains 14 residues. DNA for the CDR3: TGTGCCTGGAGGCGACAGGGAATGGGAGAGACCCAGTACTTC. Translated, it gives CAWRRQGMGETQYF.

The chain has TRBV19 and TRBJ2-5; either TRBD1 or TRBD2 may supply D (6 bases each). CDR3 length: 15 amino acids. V lost 6 bases to trimming and J lost 2 bases, with 16 bases between them. The germline V gene encodes CDR1 LNHDA and CDR2 SQIVND (reference sequence). This chain's CDR3 is CASSADRGRQETQYF. The CDR3 nucleotides are TGTGCCAGTAGCGCCGATCGGGGGCGACAAGAGACCCAGTACTTC.

This clonotype occurred a few times. The chain uses TRBV7-2 and TRBJ2-7, with no clear D. V was trimmed by 2 bases and J by 9 bases, leaving 17 bases between them. CDR1 and CDR2 (germline): SGHTA, FQGNSA. The CDR3 covers 14 residues. The CDR3 sequence: CASSLTPSGWGQYF. The CDR3 nucleotides read TGTGCCAGCAGCTTAACTCCCTCGGGTTGGGGGCAGTACTTC.

This clonotype was counted at least ten times. This chain joins TRBV24-1 and TRBJ1-1; D is undetermined. The V end lost 6 bases, the J end lost 1 base, and 11 bases lay between the germline ends. Germline V gives CDR1 KGHDR, CDR2 SFDVKD. The CDR3 has 14 residues. The chain's CDR3 is CATSQAGKNTEAFF. In DNA form, the CDR3 reads TGTGCCACCAGTCAGGCTGGGAAGAACACTGAAGCTTTCTTT.

This clonotype was observed at least ten times. This rearrangement joins TRBV3-1 to TRBJ2-5, with D perhaps being TRBD1 or TRBD2 (5 bases each). The CDR3 sequence is 14 residues long. Germline CDR1 is LGHDT and CDR2 is YNNKEL (reference sequence). V gave up 5 bases and J gave up 3 bases, with 13 bases separating them. The CDR3, as DNA: TGTGCCAGCAGCGCAACGGGGCGGGAAGAGACCCAGTACTTC. Translated, it gives CASSATGREETQYF.

The V and J genes are TRBV28 and TRBJ1-5; D gene unclear. Trimming stripped 2 bases from V and 0 bases from J, with 11 bases between. This CDR3 is 16 amino acids long. Germline CDR1 MDHEN, CDR2 SYDVKM. This CDR3 is CASSLGSRDSNQPQHF. Here the CDR3 DNA reads TGTGCCAGCAGTTTAGGTTCCCGGGATAGCAATCAGCCCCAGCATTTT.

This clonotype came up many times. The chain uses TRBV11-2 and TRBJ2-1; D gene uncertain. V was trimmed by 5 bases and J by 7 bases, leaving 18 bases between them. The CDR3 covers 15 residues. CDR1 and CDR2 (germline): SGHAT, FQNNGV. CDR3 in DNA: TGTGCCAGCAGCACCTCGAATCGAGAAAAAAATGAGCAGTTCTTC. Encoded protein: CASSTSNREKNEQFF.

This clonotype was seen ten or more times. CDR3 region: CASSLQGGGDEQYF. Here the CDR3 DNA reads TGTGCCAGCAGTCTACAGGGAGGGGGGGACGAGCAGTACTTC. The chain has TRBV28 and TRBJ2-7, with a weak D call TRBD2 (7 bases). From germline, CDR1 is MDHEN and CDR2 SYDVKM. CDR3 length equals 14 residues. V was cut by 5 bases and J by 5 bases, with 16 bases left in between.

V usage is TRBV7-2 and J usage is TRBJ2-1; 10 bases are a match to TRBD1. CDR3 length: 15 amino acids. CDR1 is SGHTA, CDR2 FQGNSA, per germline. The junction had 5 bases not matched to a gene; V was cut back by 1 base and J by 8 bases. The CDR3 DNA reads as TGTGCCAGCAGCTTAGGACAGGGGGCGTCCGATGAGCAGTTCTTC. It codes for CASSLGQGASDEQFF.

This chain links TRBV6-2 or TRBV6-3 with TRBJ2-7, with 7 bases that match TRBD2. CDR1 is MNHEY and CDR2 is SVGEGT in the germline V gene. With V trimmed by 6 bases and J by 3 bases, 8 bases remained unmatched. The CDR3 length is 14 residues. As DNA, the CDR3 is TGTGCCAGCAGCCCCCTCCGGGACTACTACGAGCAGTACTTC. It is translated as CASSPLRDYYEQYF.